The 11 T cell receptor beta chains listed next were all sequenced from one sample in a study of blood T cell repertoires in COVID-19. Generated by immunoSEQ multiplex PCR, the TCRdb table keeps only in-frame clones and is missing some. The sample lists roughly 500,000 clones, around nine tenths occurring once. Specimen: PBMCs or T cells enriched from blood (not recorded which). These receptor sequences come from a woman aged 55-70 years who had recovered from COVID-19.

This clone was seen only once. CDR3 DNA sequence: TGTGCCAGCAGCCGACAGGTCCTGAACACTGAAGCTTTCTTT. This sequence encodes CASSRQVLNTEAFF. This chain connects TRBV6-5 to TRBJ1-1, with D perhaps matching TRBD1 (6 bases). The CDR3 spans 14 residues. Trimming left V 6 bases short and J 0 bases short, with 11 bases between. Germline V gene data show CDR1 as MNHEY and CDR2 as SVGAGI.

The CDR3 sequence: CASSRIAGGPPDTQYF. The CDR3, as DNA: TGTGCCAGCAGCAGAATAGCGGGGGGGCCCCCAGATACGCAGTATTTT. The chain joins TRBV3-1 (or the pseudogene TRBV3-2) to TRBJ2-3; 11 bases align to TRBD2. CDR1 and CDR2 from the germline V gene are LGHDT and YNNKEL (reference sequence). The CDR3 is 16 residues long. Trimming at V came to 5 bases and at J to 4 bases, leaving 8 bases not matched to a gene.

This chain joins TRBV5-1 and TRBJ1-6; D unclear. Trimming left V 2 bases short and J 9 bases short, with 6 bases between. Germline CDR1 SGHRS, CDR2 YFSETQ. This CDR3 is built from 12 residues. This CDR3 is CASSFAGSPLHF. As DNA, the CDR3 is TGCGCCAGCAGCTTCGCAGGTTCACCCCTCCACTTT.

With respect to this clone: A junction boundary mismatches the germline segment, possibly from a read error. The chain uses TRBV5-5 and TRBJ1-4, with a possible D match to TRBD1 (5 bases). The CDR3 is 15 residues long. Germline V gene lookup returns CDR1 SGHKS and CDR2 YYEKEE (reference sequence). CDR3 in amino acids: CASSQERQRNEKLFF. The DNA of the CDR3 is TGCGCCAGCAGCCAAGAAAGACAGAGGAATGAAAAACTGTTTTTT.

This clone has only one observation. The chain joins TRBV4-1 to TRBJ1-2; D not certain. Germline assignment: CDR1 MGHRA and CDR2 YSYEKL. This CDR3 has 15 amino acids. Trimming pared 0 bases from V and 0 bases from J, leaving 8 bases between. The CDR3 DNA reads as TGCGCCAGCAGCCAAGAAGAACATGCTAACTATGGCTACACCTTC. It specifies CASSQEEHANYGYTF.

The genes are TRBV14 and TRBJ1-2; 8 nucleotides agree with TRBD1. Germline loops: CDR1 SGHDN, CDR2 FVKESK. The CDR3 totals 15 residues. V lost 6 bases and J lost 7; bases outside the gene matches: 13. The CDR3, as DNA: TGTGCCAGCAGACCAGCCGGGACAGGAGGACGTGGCTACACCTTC. This codes for CASRPAGTGGRGYTF.

This clone was recorded a few times. This chain links TRBV7-6 with TRBJ2-2; 13 nucleotides agree with TRBD2. V gave up 5 bases and J gave up 7 bases; unmatched junction bases: 7. CDR1 is SGHVS and CDR2 is FNYEAQ in the germline V gene. The length of the CDR3 is 16 residues. The chain's CDR3 is CASSLRTSGGGGELFF. CDR3 bases: TGTGCCAGCAGCCTTCGGACTAGCGGGGGAGGCGGGGAGCTGTTTTTT.

The chain carries TRBV6-5 and TRBJ1-2, with D unclear. The length of the CDR3 is 11 residues. V was shortened by 6 bases and J by 5 bases, with 7 bases between the two germline ends. Germline V gives CDR1 MNHEY, CDR2 SVGAGI. CDR3: CASRALYGYTF. The DNA of the CDR3 is TGTGCCAGCAGGGCCTTATATGGCTACACCTTC.

The V call is TRBV7-8, the J call TRBJ2-2, with a tentative D call TRBD2 (5 bases). This CDR3 is built from 16 residues. Germline V gene sequence: CDR1 SGHVS, CDR2 FQNEAQ. V was pared by 1 base and J by 4 bases, with 13 bases between. As DNA, the CDR3 is TGTGCCAGCAGCTTAGTACTAGTGGTTAGCACCGGGGAGCTGTTTTTT. Residues: CASSLVLVVSTGELFF. Filled out from reference TRBV7-8 and TRBJ2-2, the complete variable domain reads GAGVSQSPRYKVAKRGQDVALRCDPISGHVSLFWYQQALGQGPEFLTYFQNEAQLDKSGLPSDRFFAERPEGSVSTLKIQRTQQEDSAVYLCASSLVLVVSTGELFFGEGSRLTVL.

This rearrangement joins TRBV5-6 to TRBJ1-2, with D tentatively TRBD1 (5 bases). V lost 3 bases and J lost 3, with 12 bases in between. This CDR3 spans 14 amino acids. Germline-derived CDR1 and CDR2 are SGHDT and YYEEEE. The CDR3 loop reads CASSSDRDDYGYTF. CDR3 nucleotides: TGTGCCAGCAGCTCCGACAGAGACGACTATGGCTACACCTTC.

The rearrangement uses TRBV4-1 and TRBJ1-6; no clear D gene. The V gene lost 1 base and the J gene lost 3 bases, with 10 bases spanning the gap. In germline, CDR1 is MGHRA, CDR2 YSYEKL. The CDR3 is 16 residues long. The CDR3 DNA follows: TGCGCCAGCAGCCAAGGCTCAACTTACTATAATTCACCCCTCCACTTT. This sequence encodes CASSQGSTYYNSPLHF.